Below are 22 T cell receptor beta chains sequenced from a single sample in a study of cytomegalovirus exposure and HLA in healthy donors. Use of 60 Vbeta and 13 Jbeta primers characterized the PCR. Measured with immunoSEQ multiplex PCR; TCRdb has only the in-frame clones, and not every one. Of roughly 180,000 clones in the sample, more than 60% are singletons; the top ten hold 3% to 4.5%. What was sequenced was PBMCs. Receptors originate from a woman aged 55-70 years in good health and CMV-seropositive.

The CDR3 sequence is CASGAGALSGANVLTF. The CDR3, as DNA: TGTGCCAGCGGGGCGGGGGCACTCTCTGGGGCCAACGTCCTGACTTTC. The chain links TRBV7-3 to TRBJ2-6, with TRBD2 as a possible D gene (7 bases). Germline V gives CDR1 SGHTA, CDR2 FQGTGA. Trimming removed 8 bases at V and 0 bases at J, with 14 bases between. This CDR3 region has 16 residues.

The rearrangement joins TRBV29-1 to TRBJ2-7; 7 bases agree with TRBD2. CDR3 length: 12 residues. Trimming removed 6 bases from V and 3 bases from J; junction bases left unmatched: 5. CDR1 and CDR2 from the germline V gene are SQVTM and ANQGSEA. DNA of the CDR3: TGCAGCGTGTCGACTAGCAGCTACGAGCAGTACTTC. It encodes CSVSTSSYEQYF.

This clone was observed a handful of times. The V call is TRBV27, the J call TRBJ2-7, with TRBD2 identical over 8 bases. V was pared by 6 bases and J by 3 bases, with 4 bases of the junction left unmatched. The germline V gene encodes CDR1 MNHEY and CDR2 SMNVEV (reference sequence). The CDR3 covers 13 residues. CDR3 protein: CASSPGLGYEQYF. CDR3 in DNA: TGTGCCAGCAGCCCGGGACTAGGCTACGAGCAGTACTTC.

The V call is TRBV13, the J call TRBJ1-5; D unresolved. Germline V gene sequence: CDR1 PRHDT, CDR2 FYEKMQ (reference sequence). This CDR3 has 14 amino acids. With 5 bases removed from V and 3 bases from J, the gap between germline ends came to 11 bases. CDR3 loop: CASSRAGDNQPQHF. The CDR3 nucleotides are TGTGCCAGCAGCCGTGCGGGAGACAATCAGCCCCAGCATTTT. The whole variable domain, filled in from reference TRBV13 and TRBJ1-5, reads AAGVIQSPRHLIKEKRETATLKCYPIPRHDTVYWYQQGPGQDPQFLISFYEKMQSDKGSIPDRFSAQQFSDYHSELNMSSLELGDSALYFCASSRAGDNQPQHFGDGTRLSIL.

The V call is TRBV9, the J call TRBJ1-6, with 11 positions matching TRBD1. The V and J ends lost 3 bases and 7 bases, in that order; junction bases with no gene match: 3. This CDR3 region has 15 residues. Germline V gene data show CDR1 as SGDLS and CDR2 as YYNGEE. CDR3 sequence: CASSEGTGGNSPLHF. CDR3 DNA sequence: TGTGCCAGCAGCGAAGGGACAGGGGGAAATTCACCCCTCCACTTT.

The chain employs TRBV5-1 and TRBJ2-7; D is perhaps TRBD2 (5 bases). V was cut by 0 bases and J by 2 bases, with 9 bases left in between. From germline, CDR1 is SGHRS and CDR2 YFSETQ. The CDR3 runs 14 residues. As DNA, the CDR3 is TGCGCCAGCAGCTTGGGAGCGGATGCCTACGAGCAGTACTTC. Protein: CASSLGADAYEQYF.

The V and J genes are TRBV6-1 and TRBJ2-7; perhaps TRBD2 as D (5 bases). The CDR3 is made up of 13 amino acids. V shed 8 bases and J shed 0 bases, with 11 bases lying between them. Per germline, CDR1 MNHNS and CDR2 SASEGT. CDR3 region: CASRMGSSYEQYF. In nucleotides, the CDR3 is TGTGCCAGCCGAATGGGGAGCTCCTACGAGCAGTACTTC.

The genes are TRBV28 and TRBJ1-3; D may be TRBD1 (6 bases). Germline V CDR1 and CDR2: MDHEN, SYDVKM. V lost 2 bases, J lost 1 base, and 12 bases lay in between. The CDR3 sequence is 16 residues long. CDR3 nucleotides: TGTGCCAGCAGTTTAGGACGAGGGGGATCTGGAAACACCATATATTTT. Residues: CASSLGRGGSGNTIYF.

The CDR3 DNA reads TGCAGCGGTGGCGCGGGGGAGAGCACAGATACGCAGTATTTT. It is translated as CSGGAGESTDTQYF. The chain couples TRBV29-1 to TRBJ2-3; 7 nucleotides agree with TRBD2. The CDR3 is 14 residues long. The germline V gene has CDR1 SQVTM and CDR2 ANQGSEA. V dropped 7 bases and J dropped 0; count of bases not matched to a gene: 7.

V is TRBV7-9 and J is TRBJ2-1; 7 nucleotides match TRBD1. V lost 5 bases, J lost 8 bases, and 12 bases stayed unmatched. Germline-derived CDR1 and CDR2 are SEHNR and FQNEAQ (reference sequence). The CDR3 sequence is 15 residues long. CDR3 in amino acids: CASSLRDSRVDEQFF. In DNA form, the CDR3 reads TGTGCCAGCAGCCTTCGGGACAGCCGGGTGGATGAGCAGTTCTTC.

There are a few counts of this clone. This chain joins TRBV4-3 and TRBJ2-3; tentatively, D is TRBD2 (5 bases). CDR3 length: 15 residues. Germline assignment: CDR1 LGHNA and CDR2 YSLEER. V was trimmed by 4 bases and J by 5 bases, leaving 16 bases between them. As DNA, the CDR3 is TGCGCCAGCAGCCTGTGGACTGCGCAGGAAGATACGCAGTATTTT. As protein: CASSLWTAQEDTQYF.

This clone was observed a few times. The chain has TRBV4-1 and TRBJ2-7, with a possible D match to TRBD1 (5 bases). V gave up 3 bases and J gave up 5 bases, with 11 bases separating them. This CDR3 contains 13 residues. Germline V CDR1 and CDR2: MGHRA, YSYEKL. This CDR3 is CASSHPGFHEQYF. CDR3 DNA sequence: TGCGCCAGCAGCCATCCAGGGTTCCACGAGCAGTACTTC.

Details on this clone: The junction departs from germline at one end; a sequencing error may be responsible. Distinct nucleotide sequences in the sample also encode this CDR3. The chain has TRBV6-6 and TRBJ2-7, with TRBD2 matching 7 bases. Germline-derived CDR1 and CDR2 are MNHNY and SVGAGI (reference sequence). The CDR3 contains 13 residues. DNA for the CDR3: TGTGCCAGCAGTGCGGGAGCGGGGTACGAGCAGTACTTT. Translated: CASSAGAGYEQYF.

This chain uses TRBV7-2 with TRBJ1-4; D gene unclear. The germline gives CDR1 SGHTA, CDR2 FQGNSA. Trimming took off 4 bases at V and 0 bases at J, with 9 bases between the two ends. The CDR3 consists of 15 residues. The CDR3 nucleotides are TGTGCCAGCAGCTCATACAGTGCAACTAATGAAAAACTGTTTTTT. As protein: CASSSYSATNEKLFF.

The V and J genes are TRBV9 and TRBJ2-7; 10 nucleotides align to TRBD1. Unmatched junction bases numbered 9, after V lost 4 bases and J lost 2 bases. Germline V gives CDR1 SGDLS, CDR2 YYNGEE. This CDR3 is 16 amino acids long. Here the CDR3 DNA reads TGTGCCAGCAGCCCTTCGTGGACAGGGGGTGCCTACGAGCAGTACTTC. It encodes CASSPSWTGGAYEQYF.

The sample holds a few counts of this clone. This chain connects TRBV4-3 to TRBJ1-1; D gene ambiguous. Per the germline V gene, CDR1 is LGHNA and CDR2 is YSLEER. The CDR3 has 14 residues. The V end lost 0 bases, the J end lost 5 bases, and 10 bases lay between the germline ends. Here the CDR3 DNA reads TGCGCCAGCAGCCAAGAGTGGGCTGGGACTGAAGCTTTCTTT. This sequence encodes CASSQEWAGTEAFF.

The V gene is TRBV5-1, the J gene TRBJ2-1, with 13 bases aligning to TRBD2. CDR1 SGHRS and CDR2 YFSETQ come from the germline V gene. This CDR3 region has 16 residues. V shed 2 bases, J shed 8 bases, and the junction held 7 bases outside the gene matches. In nucleotides, the CDR3 is TGCGCCAGCAGCTTCTGGACTAGCGGGAGTAGCGATGAGCAGTTCTTC. Protein product: CASSFWTSGSSDEQFF.

This clone is a singleton in its sample. The V call is TRBV19, the J call TRBJ1-1; D may be TRBD1 (6 bases). Trimming shortened V by 7 bases and J by 0 bases, and 12 bases separated the two germline ends. CDR3 length equals 14 residues. Per the germline V gene, CDR1 is LNHDA and CDR2 is SQIVND (reference sequence). The CDR3 spells CASTPTGLNTEAFF. As DNA, the CDR3 is TGTGCCAGTACCCCGACAGGCTTGAACACTGAAGCTTTCTTT.

This clone was seen a handful of times. This chain joins TRBV19 and TRBJ1-1; D unresolved. The CDR3 length is 11 residues. Trimming left V 7 bases short and J 4 bases short, with 7 bases between. Per the germline V gene, CDR1 is LNHDA and CDR2 is SQIVND (reference sequence). CDR3 DNA: TGTGCCAGTATTCGGGGCACTGAAGCTTTCTTT. The encoded protein is CASIRGTEAFF.

This clone occurred once. The chain uses TRBV6-5 and TRBJ1-4, with 11 bases aligning to TRBD1. CDR3 length: 14 amino acids. The V gene's germline CDR1 is MNHEY and CDR2 SVGAGI. Trimming took 8 bases from V and 6 from J; bases not matched to a gene: 5. In DNA form, the CDR3 reads TGTGCCAGCGGACAGGGGGCGCTGGATGAAAAACTGTTTTTT. Translating gives CASGQGALDEKLFF.

This chain links TRBV5-1 with TRBJ1-1; 8 bases line up with TRBD1. V was clipped by 4 bases and J by 4 bases; unmatched bases: 6. The CDR3 has 14 residues. CDR1 and CDR2 from the germline V gene are SGHRS and YFSETQ. In DNA, the CDR3 is TGCGCCAGCAGCCCAGGGGGCGCGGTCACTGAAGCTTTCTTT. Translated, it gives CASSPGGAVTEAFF.

This chain uses TRBV19 with TRBJ2-2; the D gene is possibly TRBD1 (5 bases). Germline CDR1 LNHDA, CDR2 SQIVND (reference sequence). Trimming shortened V by 9 bases and J by 5 bases, and 13 bases separated the two germline ends. The CDR3 is 13 amino acids. The CDR3 nucleotides read TGTGCCAGACTGACAGTCCCAACCGGGGAGCTGTTTTTT. Translation gives CARLTVPTGELFF.